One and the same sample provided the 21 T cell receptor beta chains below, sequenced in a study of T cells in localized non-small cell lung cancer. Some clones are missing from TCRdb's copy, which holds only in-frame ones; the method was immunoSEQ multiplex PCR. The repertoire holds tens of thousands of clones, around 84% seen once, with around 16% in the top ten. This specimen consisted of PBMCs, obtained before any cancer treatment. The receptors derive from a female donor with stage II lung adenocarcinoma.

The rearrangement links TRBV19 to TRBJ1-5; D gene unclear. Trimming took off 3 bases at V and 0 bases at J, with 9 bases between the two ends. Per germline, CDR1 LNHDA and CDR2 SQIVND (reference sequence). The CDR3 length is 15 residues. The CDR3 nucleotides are TGTGCCAGTAGTATTTACCCTTATAGCAATCAGCCCCAGCATTTT. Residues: CASSIYPYSNQPQHF. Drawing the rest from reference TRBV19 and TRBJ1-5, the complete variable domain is DGGITQSPKYLFRKEGQNVTLSCEQNLNHDAMYWYRQDPGQGLRLIYYSQIVNDFQKGDIAEGYSVSREKKESFPLTVTSAQKNPTAFYLCASSIYPYSNQPQHFGDGTRLSIL.

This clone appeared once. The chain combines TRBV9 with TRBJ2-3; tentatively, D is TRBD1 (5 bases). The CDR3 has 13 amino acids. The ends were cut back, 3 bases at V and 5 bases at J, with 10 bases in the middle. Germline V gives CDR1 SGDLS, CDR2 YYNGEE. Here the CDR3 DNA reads TGTGCCAGCAGCGAGGGGCCGGAAGATACGCAGTATTTT. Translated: CASSEGPEDTQYF.

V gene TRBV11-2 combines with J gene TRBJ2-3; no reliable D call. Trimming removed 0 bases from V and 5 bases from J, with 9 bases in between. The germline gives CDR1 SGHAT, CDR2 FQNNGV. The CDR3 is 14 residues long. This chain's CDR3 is CASSLDKAKDTQYF. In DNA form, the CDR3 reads TGTGCCAGCAGCTTAGATAAGGCGAAAGATACGCAGTATTTT.

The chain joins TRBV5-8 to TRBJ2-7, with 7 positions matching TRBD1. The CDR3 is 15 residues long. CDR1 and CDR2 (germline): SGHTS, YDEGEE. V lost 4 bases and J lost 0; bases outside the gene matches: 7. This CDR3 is CASSPGTDYSYEQYF. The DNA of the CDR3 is TGTGCCAGCAGCCCCGGGACAGATTACTCCTACGAGCAGTACTTC.

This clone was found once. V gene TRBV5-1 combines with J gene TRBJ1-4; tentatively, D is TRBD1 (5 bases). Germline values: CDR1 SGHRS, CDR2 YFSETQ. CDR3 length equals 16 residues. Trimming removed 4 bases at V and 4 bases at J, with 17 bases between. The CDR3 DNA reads TGCGCCAGCAGCCAGGGAGTGGGACCTCATAATGAAAAACTGTTTTTT. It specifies CASSQGVGPHNEKLFF.

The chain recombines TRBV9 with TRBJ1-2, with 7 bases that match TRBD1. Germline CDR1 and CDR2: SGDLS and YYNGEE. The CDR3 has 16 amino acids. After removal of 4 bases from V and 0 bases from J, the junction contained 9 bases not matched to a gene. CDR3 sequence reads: CASSKSTGTANYGYTF. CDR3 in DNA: TGTGCCAGCAGCAAGTCCACCGGGACAGCTAACTATGGCTACACCTTC.

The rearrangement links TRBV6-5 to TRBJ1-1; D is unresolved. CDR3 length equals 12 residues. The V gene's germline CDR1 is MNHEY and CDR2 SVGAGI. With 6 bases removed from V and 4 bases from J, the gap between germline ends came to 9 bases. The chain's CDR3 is CASREWGTEAFF. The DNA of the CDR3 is TGTGCCAGCAGGGAATGGGGCACTGAAGCTTTCTTT.

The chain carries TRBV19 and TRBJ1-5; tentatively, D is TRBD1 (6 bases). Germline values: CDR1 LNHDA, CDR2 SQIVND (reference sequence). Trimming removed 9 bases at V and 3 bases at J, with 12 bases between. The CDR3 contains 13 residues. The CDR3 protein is CASETGHNQPQHF. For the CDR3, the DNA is TGTGCCAGCGAGACAGGACACAATCAGCCCCAGCATTTT.

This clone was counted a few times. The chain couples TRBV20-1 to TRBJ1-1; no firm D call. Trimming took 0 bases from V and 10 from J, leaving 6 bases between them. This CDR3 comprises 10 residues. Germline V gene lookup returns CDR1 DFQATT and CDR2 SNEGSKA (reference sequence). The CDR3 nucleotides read TGCAGTGCTAGAGAGCCGGGAGCTTTCTTT. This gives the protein CSAREPGAFF.

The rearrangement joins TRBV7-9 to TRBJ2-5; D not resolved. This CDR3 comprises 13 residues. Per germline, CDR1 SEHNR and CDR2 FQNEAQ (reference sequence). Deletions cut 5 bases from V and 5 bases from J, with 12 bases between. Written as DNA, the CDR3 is TGTGCCAGCAGCCCAAAAAGTAGCGAGACCCAGTACTTC. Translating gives CASSPKSSETQYF.

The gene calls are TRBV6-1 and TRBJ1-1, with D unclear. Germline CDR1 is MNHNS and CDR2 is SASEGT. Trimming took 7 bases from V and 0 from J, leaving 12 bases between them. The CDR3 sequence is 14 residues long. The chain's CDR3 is CASIPNLLNTEAFF. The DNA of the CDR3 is TGTGCCAGCATACCCAACCTTCTGAACACTGAAGCTTTCTTT.

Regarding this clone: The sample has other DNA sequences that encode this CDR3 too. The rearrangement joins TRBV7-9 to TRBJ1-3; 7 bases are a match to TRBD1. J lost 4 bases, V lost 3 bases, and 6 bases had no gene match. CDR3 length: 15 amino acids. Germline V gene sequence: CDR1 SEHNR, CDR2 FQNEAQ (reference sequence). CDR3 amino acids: CASSLRQGEGNTIYF. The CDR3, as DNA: TGTGCCAGCAGCTTGAGGCAGGGGGAAGGAAACACCATATATTTT.

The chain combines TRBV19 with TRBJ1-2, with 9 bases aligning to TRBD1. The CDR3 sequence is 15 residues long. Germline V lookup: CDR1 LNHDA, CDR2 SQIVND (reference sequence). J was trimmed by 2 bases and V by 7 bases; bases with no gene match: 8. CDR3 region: CASIPRTGVNYGYTF. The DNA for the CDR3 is TGTGCCAGTATTCCGAGGACAGGGGTAAACTATGGCTACACCTTC.

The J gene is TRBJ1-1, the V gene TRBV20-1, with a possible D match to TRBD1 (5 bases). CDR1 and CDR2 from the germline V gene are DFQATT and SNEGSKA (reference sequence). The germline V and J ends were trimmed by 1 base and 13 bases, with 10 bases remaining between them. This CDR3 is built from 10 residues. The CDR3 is CSARGGRDFF. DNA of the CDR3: TGCAGTGCTAGAGGGGGCCGTGATTTCTTT.

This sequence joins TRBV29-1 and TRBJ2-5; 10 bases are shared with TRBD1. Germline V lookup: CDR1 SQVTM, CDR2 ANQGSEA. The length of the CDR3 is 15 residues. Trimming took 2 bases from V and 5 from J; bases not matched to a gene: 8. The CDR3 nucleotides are TGCAGCGTTGAAATAACCGGGACAGGGGAGGAGACCCAGTACTTC. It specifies CSVEITGTGEETQYF.

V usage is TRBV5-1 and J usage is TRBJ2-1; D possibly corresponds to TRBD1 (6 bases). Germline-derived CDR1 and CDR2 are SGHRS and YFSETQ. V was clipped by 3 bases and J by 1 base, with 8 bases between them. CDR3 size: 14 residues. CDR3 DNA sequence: TGCGCCAGCAGCTACAGGGATTCCTACAATGAGCAGTTCTTC. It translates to CASSYRDSYNEQFF. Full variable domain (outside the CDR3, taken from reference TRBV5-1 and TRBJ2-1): KAGVTQTPRYLIKTRGQQVTLSCSPISGHRSVSWYQQTPGQGLQFLFEYFSETQRNKGNFPGRFSGRQFSNSRSEMNVSTLELGDSALYLCASSYRDSYNEQFFGPGTRLTVL.

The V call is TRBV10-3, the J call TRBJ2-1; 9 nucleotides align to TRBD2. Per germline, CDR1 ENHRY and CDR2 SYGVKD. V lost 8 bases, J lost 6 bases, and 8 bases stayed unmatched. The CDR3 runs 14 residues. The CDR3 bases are TGTGCCATCGGGGGGCTAGCGGGGAGCAATGAGCAGTTCTTC. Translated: CAIGGLAGSNEQFF.

The CDR3 reads CASSLGGGPRNEQFF. The CDR3 DNA reads as TGTGCCAGCAGCTTAGGGGGGGGGCCGAGGAATGAGCAGTTCTTC. The chain recombines TRBV5-4 with TRBJ2-1; the D gene is possibly TRBD2 (7 bases). Trimming shortened V by 2 bases and J by 7 bases, and 16 bases separated the two germline ends. Looked up from germline, CDR1 is SGHNT and CDR2 is YYREEE (reference sequence). The CDR3 is 15 amino acids.

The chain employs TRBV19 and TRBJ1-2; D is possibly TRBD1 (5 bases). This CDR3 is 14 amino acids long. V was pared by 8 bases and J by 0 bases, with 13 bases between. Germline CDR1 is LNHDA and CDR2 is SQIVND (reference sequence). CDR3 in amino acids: CASVGEFSNYGYTF. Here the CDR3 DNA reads TGTGCCAGTGTGGGGGAGTTCTCTAACTATGGCTACACCTTC.

The CDR3 spells CASNPGTNQPQHF. The CDR3 nucleotides read TGTGCCAGTAACCCGGGGACAAATCAGCCCCAGCATTTT. V is TRBV19 and J is TRBJ1-5, with D possibly TRBD1 on 6 matching bases. CDR1 and CDR2 (germline): LNHDA, SQIVND (reference sequence). The ends were cut back, 7 bases at V and 4 bases at J, with 11 bases in the middle. This CDR3 is built from 13 residues.

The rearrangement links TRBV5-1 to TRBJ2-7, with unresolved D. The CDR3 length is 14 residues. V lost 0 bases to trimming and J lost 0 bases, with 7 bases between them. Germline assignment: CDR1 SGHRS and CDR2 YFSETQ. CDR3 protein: CASSLVTGSYEQYF. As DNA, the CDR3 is TGCGCCAGCAGCTTGGTAACTGGCTCCTACGAGCAGTACTTC.